Each of the 19 T cell receptor beta chains below was sequenced from the same sample in a study of T cells in Graves' hyperthyroidism and ophthalmopathy. Using RNA transcripts as the source, TCR beta CDR3 regions were amplified. The TCR CDR3 first-round RT-PCR relied on the HTBI primer set. TCRdb recomputed calls from the multiplex PCR reads with MiXCR, one row per CDR3 protein. The sample comprises some 560,000 distinct CDR3 sequences, 11% to 15% of which are singletons, and roughly 14% rests with the top ten. The sequencing input was blood. These TCRs come from a woman aged 40 to 50 with Graves' hyperthyroidism.

This clonotype has only a few counts. The chain joins TRBV28 to TRBJ1-2; D possibly corresponds to TRBD1 (5 bases). The CDR3 spans 13 residues. CDR1 and CDR2 (germline): MDHEN, SYDVKM. V dropped 7 bases and J dropped 8 bases, with 17 bases sitting between them. CDR3: CASTPGRDGGYTF. The CDR3 DNA is TGTGCCAGCACCCCCGGCAGGGATGGCGGCTACACCTTC.

This clonotype was seen a handful of times. V and J are TRBV7-3 and TRBJ2-1, with D perhaps TRBD2 (7 bases). CDR1 and CDR2 from the germline V gene are SGHTA and FQGTGA. Trimming pared 2 bases from V and 8 bases from J, leaving 16 bases between. The CDR3 spans 15 residues. For the CDR3, the DNA is TGTGCCAGCAGCTTATCCGGCTGGGGGGGCGATGAGCAGTTCTTC. This encodes CASSLSGWGGDEQFF.

This clonotype was recorded at least ten times. The rearrangement joins TRBV2 to TRBJ2-7; tentative D call: TRBD1 (7 bases). Deletions cut 6 bases from V and 6 bases from J, with 24 bases between. The CDR3 has 16 residues. The V gene's germline CDR1 is SNHLY and CDR2 FYNNEI. CDR3 loop: CASSGDSSIGGSEQYF. CDR3 nucleotide sequence: TGTGCCAGCAGCGGGGACAGTTCAATCGGAGGGAGCGAGCAGTACTTC.

The chain links TRBV19 to TRBJ2-7; D might be TRBD2 (5 bases). CDR3 size: 15 residues. Germline V gene data show CDR1 as LNHDA and CDR2 as SQIVND (reference sequence). V was cut by 3 bases and J by 3 bases, with 15 bases left in between. The CDR3 DNA reads TGTGCCAGTAGTATGTCGGGGATTGGGAGCTACGAGCAGTACTTC. Translated: CASSMSGIGSYEQYF.

This chain joins TRBV5-1 and TRBJ1-6, with 8 bases matching TRBD1. The CDR3 length is 15 residues. After removal of 3 bases from V and 6 bases from J, the junction contained 5 bases not matched to a gene. CDR1 SGHRS and CDR2 YFSETQ come from the germline V gene. CDR3 region: CASSSVGQGNSPLHF. As DNA, the CDR3 is TGCGCCAGCAGCTCGGTTGGACAGGGTAATTCACCCCTCCACTTT.

DNA of the CDR3: TGCAGCGTTGGGGGTTATCCCTCCCAGGACACTGAAGCTTTCTTT. It translates to CSVGGYPSQDTEAFF. The V and J genes are TRBV29-1 and TRBJ1-1; no firm D call. CDR3 length equals 15 residues. In germline, CDR1 is SQVTM, CDR2 ANQGSEA. Trimming removed 4 bases at V and 3 bases at J, with 18 bases between.

The chain uses TRBV28 and TRBJ2-1; D uncertain. This CDR3 comprises 12 residues. The V gene's germline CDR1 is MDHEN and CDR2 SYDVKM. With 5 bases removed from V and 8 bases from J, the gap between germline ends came to 10 bases. The CDR3 reads CASSPQPYEQFF. The CDR3 DNA is TGTGCCAGCAGTCCTCAGCCGTATGAGCAGTTCTTC.

This clonotype was picked up many times. V and J are TRBV6-2 or TRBV6-3 and TRBJ2-1, with 7 bases aligning to TRBD2. The CDR3 is 19 residues long. The V and J ends lost 2 bases and 4 bases, in that order; junction bases with no gene match: 17. CDR1 and CDR2 from the germline V gene are MNHEY and SVGEGT. The CDR3 is CASSYEAGRPGPAYNEQFF. CDR3 sequence (DNA): TGTGCCAGCAGTTACGAGGCCGGGAGGCCGGGTCCCGCATACAATGAGCAGTTCTTC.

This clonotype was observed at least ten times. The chain couples TRBV5-1 to TRBJ2-7; 8 nucleotides align to TRBD2. Germline values: CDR1 SGHRS, CDR2 YFSETQ. The CDR3 spans 14 residues. The V gene end was trimmed by 1 base and the J gene end by 4 bases; junction bases not matched to a gene: 4. CDR3 amino acids: CASSLPSGLYEQYF. In DNA form, the CDR3 reads TGCGCCAGCAGCTTGCCTAGCGGGTTGTACGAGCAGTACTTC.

In its sample, this clonotype was seen a few times. The V call is TRBV7-9, the J call TRBJ1-5; the D gene is possibly TRBD1 (5 bases). The CDR3 is made up of 15 amino acids. Looked up from germline, CDR1 is SEHNR and CDR2 is FQNEAQ (reference sequence). Deletions cut 6 bases from V and 7 bases from J, with 19 bases between. CDR3 coding DNA: TGTGCCAGCAGTTCCAACGAGGGGAGTAGGCAGCCCCAGCATTTT. This sequence encodes CASSSNEGSRQPQHF.

In this sample, this clonotype turned up many times. The rearrangement uses TRBV28 and TRBJ2-5; 10 bases are a match to TRBD1. CDR3 size: 17 residues. J lost 5 bases, V lost 4 bases, and 13 bases had no gene match. From germline, CDR1 is MDHEN and CDR2 SYDVKM. DNA of the CDR3: TGTGCCAGCAGTTACAATTTGGGACAGGGGAAGGGGGAGACCCAGTACTTC. Translated, it gives CASSYNLGQGKGETQYF. The full variable domain, in which reference TRBV28 and TRBJ2-5 provide the parts outside the CDR3, is DVKVTQSSRYLVKRTGEKVFLECVQDMDHENMFWYRQDPGLGLRLIYFSYDVKMKEKGDIPEGYSVSREKKERFSLILESASTNQTSMYLCASSYNLGQGKGETQYFGPGTRLLVL.

At least ten counts were recorded for this clonotype. The CDR3 nucleotides read TGCGCCAGCACCATCCATAGCGGGAGGGCCGATGTAGATACGCAGTATTTT. This gives the protein CASTIHSGRADVDTQYF. This chain joins TRBV5-1 and TRBJ2-3, with 11 bases matching TRBD2. Germline assignment: CDR1 SGHRS and CDR2 YFSETQ. This CDR3 has 17 residues. J gave up 5 bases and V 6 bases, and 14 bases lay outside the gene matches.

This clonotype was seen at least ten times. This chain uses TRBV2 with TRBJ2-3; D is unclear. The CDR3 is 14 residues long. The V and J ends lost 4 bases and 1 base respectively, with 9 bases between them. The V gene's germline CDR1 is SNHLY and CDR2 FYNNEI. The CDR3 region is CASSAATGTDTQYF. The CDR3 DNA is TGTGCCAGCAGTGCGGCAACAGGCACAGATACGCAGTATTTT.

The chain links TRBV6-6 to TRBJ1-1; no reliable D call. This CDR3 spans 12 amino acids. The ends were cut back, 2 bases at V and 8 bases at J, with 9 bases in the middle. CDR1 MNHNY and CDR2 SVGAGI come from the germline V gene (reference sequence). The CDR3 DNA reads as TGTGCCAGCAGTTACCCTATTACAGAAGCTTTCTTT. This gives the protein CASSYPITEAFF.

CDR3 DNA sequence: TGTGCCAGCAGACTCGCTTCCGGGACTAGTTACTACGAGCAGTACTTC. Translation gives CASRLASGTSYYEQYF. The chain is built from TRBV2 and TRBJ2-7, with 8 positions matching TRBD2. The germline gives CDR1 SNHLY, CDR2 FYNNEI. The ends lost 6 bases at V and 3 bases at J; junction bases unmatched: 13. The CDR3 is 16 residues long.

The table lists this clonotype with many counts. V usage is TRBV13 and J usage is TRBJ2-7, with D possibly matching TRBD2 (6 bases). This CDR3 is built from 12 residues. Trimming stripped 3 bases from V and 6 bases from J, with 9 bases between. In germline, CDR1 is PRHDT, CDR2 FYEKMQ (reference sequence). The CDR3 nucleotides read TGTGCCAGCAGCTTTAGCGGCCGCGAGCAGTACTTC. It yields the protein CASSFSGREQYF.

J is TRBJ2-7 and V is TRBV7-2, with TRBD1 matching over 9 bases. V shed 5 bases and J 6 bases; nucleotides not matched to a gene: 8. The CDR3 covers 14 residues. Per the germline V gene, CDR1 is SGHTA and CDR2 is FQGNSA. The CDR3 region has the DNA TGTGCCAGCAGCGTACAGGGGGCCCCCGCCGAGCAGTACTTC. Protein product: CASSVQGAPAEQYF.

V is TRBV7-6 and J is TRBJ2-3; maybe TRBD2 (6 bases). The CDR3 spans 14 residues. Germline CDR1 reads SGHVS; CDR2 reads FNYEAQ. V was clipped by 4 bases and J by 5 bases, with 13 bases between them. CDR3 sequence reads: CASSSPGRGDTQYF. CDR3 nucleotide sequence: TGTGCCAGCAGCTCCCCCGGGAGAGGAGATACGCAGTATTTT.

In this sample, this clonotype turned up many times. This CDR3 reads CASSQEQGAQITEAFF. DNA of the CDR3: TGTGCCAGCAGCCAGGAACAGGGGGCGCAGATCACTGAAGCTTTCTTT. This chain connects TRBV4-2 to TRBJ1-1; 9 bases are a match to TRBD1. V was pared by 3 bases and J by 4 bases, with 9 bases of the junction left unmatched. The CDR3 has 16 residues. CDR1 and CDR2 (germline): LGHNA, YNFKEQ.